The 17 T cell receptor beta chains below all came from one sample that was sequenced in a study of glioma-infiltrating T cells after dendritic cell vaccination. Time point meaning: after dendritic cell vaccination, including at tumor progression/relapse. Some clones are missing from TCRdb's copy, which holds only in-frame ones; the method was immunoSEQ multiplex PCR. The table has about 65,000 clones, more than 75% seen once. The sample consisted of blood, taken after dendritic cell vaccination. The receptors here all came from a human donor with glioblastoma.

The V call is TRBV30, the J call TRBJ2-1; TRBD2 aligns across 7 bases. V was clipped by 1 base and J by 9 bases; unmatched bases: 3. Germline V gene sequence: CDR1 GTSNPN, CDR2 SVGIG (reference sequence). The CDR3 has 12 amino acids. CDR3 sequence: CAWSGGRGEQFF. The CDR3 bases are TGTGCCTGGAGTGGGGGGAGGGGTGAGCAGTTCTTC.

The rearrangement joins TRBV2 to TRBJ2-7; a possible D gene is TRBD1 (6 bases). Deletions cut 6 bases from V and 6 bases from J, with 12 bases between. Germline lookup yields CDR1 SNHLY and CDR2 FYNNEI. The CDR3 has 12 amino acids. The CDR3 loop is CASSWTVSEQYF. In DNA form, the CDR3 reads TGTGCCAGCAGCTGGACAGTTTCCGAGCAGTACTTC.

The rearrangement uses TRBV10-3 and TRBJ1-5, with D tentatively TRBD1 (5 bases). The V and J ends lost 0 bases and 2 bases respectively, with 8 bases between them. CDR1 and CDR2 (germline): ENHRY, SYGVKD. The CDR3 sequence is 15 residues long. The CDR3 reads CAISESGAGNQPQHF. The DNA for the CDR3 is TGTGCCATCAGTGAGTCAGGGGCTGGCAATCAGCCCCAGCATTTT.

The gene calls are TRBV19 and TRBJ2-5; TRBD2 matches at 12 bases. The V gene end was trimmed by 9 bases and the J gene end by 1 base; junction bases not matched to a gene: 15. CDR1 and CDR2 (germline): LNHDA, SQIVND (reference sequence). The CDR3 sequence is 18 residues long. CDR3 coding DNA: TGTGCCAGAGATCCCCGGACTAGCGGGGTTGATTGCCAAGAGACCCAGTACTTC. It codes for CARDPRTSGVDCQETQYF.

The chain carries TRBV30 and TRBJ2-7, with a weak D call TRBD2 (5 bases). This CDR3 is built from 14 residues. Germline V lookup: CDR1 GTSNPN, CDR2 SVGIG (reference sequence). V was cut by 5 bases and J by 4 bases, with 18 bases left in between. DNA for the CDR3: TGTGCCTGGGGCCGGGGTCCCGGCGTGTACGAGCAGTACTTC. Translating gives CAWGRGPGVYEQYF.

The CDR3 DNA sequence: TGTGCCAGCAGCTTAGGGCAGGGCGGCTCTGGGGCCAACGTCCTGACTTTC. It translates to CASSLGQGGSGANVLTF. The gene calls are TRBV11-2 and TRBJ2-6, with D perhaps TRBD1 (5 bases). Deletions cut 1 base from V and 0 bases from J, with 10 bases between. CDR3 length: 17 residues. CDR1 and CDR2 (germline): SGHAT, FQNNGV.

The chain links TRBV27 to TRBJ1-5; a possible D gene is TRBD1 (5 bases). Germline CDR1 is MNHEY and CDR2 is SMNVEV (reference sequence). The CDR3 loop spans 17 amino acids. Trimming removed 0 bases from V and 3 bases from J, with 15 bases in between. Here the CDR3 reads CASSLSPQTAFNQPQHF. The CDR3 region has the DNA TGTGCCAGCAGTTTATCGCCCCAGACAGCCTTCAATCAGCCCCAGCATTTT.

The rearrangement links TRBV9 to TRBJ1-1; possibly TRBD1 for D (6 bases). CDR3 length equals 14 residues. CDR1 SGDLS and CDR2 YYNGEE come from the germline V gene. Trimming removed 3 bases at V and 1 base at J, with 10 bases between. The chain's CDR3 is CASSAGGQNTEAFF. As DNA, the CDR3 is TGTGCCAGCAGCGCTGGGGGACAGAACACTGAAGCTTTCTTT.

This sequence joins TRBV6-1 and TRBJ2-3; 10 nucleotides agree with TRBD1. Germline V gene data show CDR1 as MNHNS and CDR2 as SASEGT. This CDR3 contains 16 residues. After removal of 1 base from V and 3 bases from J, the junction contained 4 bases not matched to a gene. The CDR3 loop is CASSEGGTGATDTQYF. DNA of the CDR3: TGTGCCAGCAGTGAAGGGGGGACAGGGGCTACAGATACGCAGTATTTT.

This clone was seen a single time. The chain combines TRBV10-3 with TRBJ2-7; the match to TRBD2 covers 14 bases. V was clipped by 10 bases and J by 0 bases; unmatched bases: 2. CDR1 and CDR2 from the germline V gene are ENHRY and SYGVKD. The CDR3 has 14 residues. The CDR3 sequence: CATGTSGSSYEQYF. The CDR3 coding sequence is TGTGCCACCGGGACTAGCGGGAGCTCCTACGAGCAGTACTTC.

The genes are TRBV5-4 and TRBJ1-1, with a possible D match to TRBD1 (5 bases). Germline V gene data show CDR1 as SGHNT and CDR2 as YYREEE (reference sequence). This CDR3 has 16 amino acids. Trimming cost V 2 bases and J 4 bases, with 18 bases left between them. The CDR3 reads CASSLWPGSWVTEAFF. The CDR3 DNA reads TGTGCCAGCAGCTTATGGCCAGGGTCTTGGGTCACTGAAGCTTTCTTT.

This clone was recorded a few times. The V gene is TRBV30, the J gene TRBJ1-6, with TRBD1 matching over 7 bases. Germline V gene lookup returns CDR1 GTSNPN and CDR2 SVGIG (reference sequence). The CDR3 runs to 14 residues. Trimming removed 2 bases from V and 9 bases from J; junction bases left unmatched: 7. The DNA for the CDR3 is TGTGCCTGGAGTAAAGGAGGGGGCGGTTCACCCCTCCACTTT. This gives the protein CAWSKGGGGSPLHF.

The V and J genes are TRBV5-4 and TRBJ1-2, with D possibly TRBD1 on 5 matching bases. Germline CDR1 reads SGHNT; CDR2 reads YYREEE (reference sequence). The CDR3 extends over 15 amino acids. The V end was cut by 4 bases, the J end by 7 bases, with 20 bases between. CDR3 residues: CASSVDWGTSGGYTF. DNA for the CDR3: TGTGCCAGCAGCGTTGACTGGGGGACTTCAGGTGGCTACACCTTC.

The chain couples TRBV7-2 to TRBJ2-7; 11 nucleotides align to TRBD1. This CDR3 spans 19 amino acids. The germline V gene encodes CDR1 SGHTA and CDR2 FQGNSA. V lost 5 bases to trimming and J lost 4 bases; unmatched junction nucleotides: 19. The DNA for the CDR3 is TGTGCCAGCAGCCCCTTAGGAGGACAGGGGGCCCTCCTCGCGTACGAGCAGTACTTC. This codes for CASSPLGGQGALLAYEQYF.

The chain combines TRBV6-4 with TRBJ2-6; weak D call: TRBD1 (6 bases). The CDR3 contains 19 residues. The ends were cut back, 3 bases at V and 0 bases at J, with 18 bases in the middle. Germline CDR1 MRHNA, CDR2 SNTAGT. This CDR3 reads CASSEFGTPLNSGANVLTF. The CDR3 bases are TGTGCCAGCAGTGAATTCGGGACACCGCTTAACTCTGGGGCCAACGTCCTGACTTTC.

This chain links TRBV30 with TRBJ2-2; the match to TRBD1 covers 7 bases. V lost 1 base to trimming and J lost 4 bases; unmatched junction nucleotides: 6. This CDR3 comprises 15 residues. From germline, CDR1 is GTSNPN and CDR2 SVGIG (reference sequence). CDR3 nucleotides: TGTGCCTGGAGTGAGACAGGGATGGGCACCGGGGAGCTGTTTTTT. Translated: CAWSETGMGTGELFF.

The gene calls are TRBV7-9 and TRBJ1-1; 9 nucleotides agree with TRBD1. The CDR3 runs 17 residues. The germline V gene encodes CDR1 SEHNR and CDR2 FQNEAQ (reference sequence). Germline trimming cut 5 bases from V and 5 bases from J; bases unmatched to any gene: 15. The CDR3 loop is CASSPRTGGVAGTEAFF. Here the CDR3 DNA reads TGTGCCAGCAGCCCTAGAACAGGGGGCGTTGCGGGAACTGAAGCTTTCTTT.